This TCR beta chain was obtained from a study of Tregs in tolerant kidney transplant recipients. Trimming left V 1 base short and J 3 bases short, with 9 bases between. The CDR3 spans 14 residues. Per the germline V gene, CDR1 is SGHTA and CDR2 is FQGNSA. Libraries were prepared by immunoSEQ multiplex PCR; TCRdb keeps only in-frame clonotypes and omits some of them. The sample lists 110,000 or so clones, about 90% occurring once. The specimen was CD4+ T cells from blood, collected before the transplant. The chain uses TRBV7-2 and TRBJ1-2, with D hard to call. The TCR comes from a human donor who received a combined kidney and bone marrow transplant. In DNA form, the CDR3 reads TGTGCCAGCAGCTTAGTCACCTCGGACTATGGCTACACCTTC. As protein: CASSLVTSDYGYTF.